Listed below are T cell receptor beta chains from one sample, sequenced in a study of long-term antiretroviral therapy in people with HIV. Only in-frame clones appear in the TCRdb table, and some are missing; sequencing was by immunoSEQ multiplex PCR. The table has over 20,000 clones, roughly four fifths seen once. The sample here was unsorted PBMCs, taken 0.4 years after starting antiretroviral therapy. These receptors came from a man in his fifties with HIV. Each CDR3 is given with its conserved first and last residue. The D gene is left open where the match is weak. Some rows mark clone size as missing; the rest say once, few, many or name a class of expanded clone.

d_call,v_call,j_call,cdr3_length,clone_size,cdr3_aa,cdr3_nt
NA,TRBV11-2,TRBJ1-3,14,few,CASSVDYSGNTIYF,TGTGCCAGCAGCGTAGACTACTCTGGAAACACCATATATTTT
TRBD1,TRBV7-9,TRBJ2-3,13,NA,CASRGQGADTQYF,TGTGCCAGCAGGGGACAGGGGGCAGATACGCAGTATTTT
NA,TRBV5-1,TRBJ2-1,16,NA,CASSPQAGLINNEQFF,TGCGCCAGCAGCCCGCAGGCTGGACTCATCAACAATGAGCAGTTCTTC
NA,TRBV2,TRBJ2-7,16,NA,CASNGMGGSYSYEQYF,TGTGCCAGCAATGGGATGGGGGGTTCCTACTCCTACGAGCAGTACTTC
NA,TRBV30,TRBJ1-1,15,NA,CAWVSLGSWGTEAFF,TGTGCCTGGGTCTCCCTCGGCTCTTGGGGCACTGAAGCTTTCTTT
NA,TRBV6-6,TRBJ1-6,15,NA,CASSYLDLENSPLHF,TGTGCCAGCAGTTATCTGGATCTTGAGAATTCACCCCTCCACTTT
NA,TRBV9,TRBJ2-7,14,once,CASSVSGTLDGQYF,TGTGCCAGCAGCGTATCCGGGACCCTCGACGGGCAGTACTTC
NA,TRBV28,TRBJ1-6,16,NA,CASVVSGGVVDSPLHF,TGTGCCAGCGTAGTCAGTGGAGGGGTGGTAGATTCACCCCTCCACTTT
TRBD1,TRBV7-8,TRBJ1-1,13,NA,CASSPDRGRLAFF,TGTGCCAGCAGCCCGGACAGGGGGCGCCTGGCTTTCTTT
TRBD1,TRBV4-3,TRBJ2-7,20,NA,CASSQDLLRFGTGRLYEQYF,TGCGCCAGCAGCCAAGATCTATTGCGCTTTGGGACAGGGAGACTCTACGAGCAGTACTTC
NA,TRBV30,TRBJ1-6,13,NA,CAWSSGLYSPLHF,TGTGCCTGGTCCTCGGGCCTTTATTCACCCCTCCACTTT
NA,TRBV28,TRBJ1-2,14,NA,CASSLTRSHYGYTF,TGTGCCAGCAGCTTAACCAGGTCCCACTATGGCTACACCTTC
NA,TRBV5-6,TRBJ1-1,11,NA,CASSEGGEAFF,TGTGCCAGCAGCGAGGGGGGGGAAGCTTTCTTT
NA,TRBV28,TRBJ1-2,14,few,CASSLRGTRYGYTF,TGTGCCAGCAGTTTAAGAGGAACGCGCTATGGCTACACCTTC
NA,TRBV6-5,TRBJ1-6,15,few,CASSYRREGNSPLHF,TGTGCCAGCAGTTACCGCAGGGAGGGGAATTCACCCCTCCACTTT
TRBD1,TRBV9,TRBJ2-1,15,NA,CASSAGTGSYNEQFF,TGTGCCAGCAGCGCCGGGACAGGCTCCTACAATGAGCAGTTCTTC
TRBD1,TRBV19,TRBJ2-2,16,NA,CASSIWLTGVGGELFF,TGTGCCAGTAGTATTTGGCTCACAGGGGTAGGCGGGGAGCTGTTTTTT
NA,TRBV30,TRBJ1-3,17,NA,CAWSVLGGFNPGNTIYF,TGTGCCTGGAGTGTACTCGGGGGATTCAACCCTGGAAACACCATATATTTT
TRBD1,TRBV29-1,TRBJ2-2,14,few,CSVTGQSLPGELFF,TGCAGCGTAACGGGACAGTCGCTTCCCGGGGAGCTGTTTTTT
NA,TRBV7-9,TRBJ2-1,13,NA,CASSLVRVNEQFF,TGTGCCAGCAGCTTAGTACGGGTCAATGAGCAGTTCTTC
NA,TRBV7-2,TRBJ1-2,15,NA,CASSLDRGGENGYTF,TGTGCCAGCAGCTTAGATAGGGGCGGGGAGAATGGCTACACCTTC
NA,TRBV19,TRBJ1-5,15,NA,CASSVPRAGNQPQHF,TGTGCCAGTAGTGTCCCTAGGGCCGGCAATCAGCCCCAGCATTTT
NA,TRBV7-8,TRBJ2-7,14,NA,CASSSVGLRYEQYF,TGTGCCAGCAGCTCCGTGGGTTTAAGGTACGAGCAGTACTTC
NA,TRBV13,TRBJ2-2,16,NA,CASSLVSGEEPGELFF,TGTGCCAGCAGCTTAGTTTCCGGGGAAGAACCCGGGGAGCTGTTTTTT
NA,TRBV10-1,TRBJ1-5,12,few,CASSQSNQPQHF,TGCGCCAGCAGCCAAAGTAATCAGCCCCAGCATTTT
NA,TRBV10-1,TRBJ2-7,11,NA,CASSDSDEQYF,TGCGCCAGCAGTGACTCCGACGAGCAGTACTTC
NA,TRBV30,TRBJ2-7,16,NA,CAWSVGRGRLLYEQYF,TGTGCCTGGAGTGTAGGCAGGGGAAGGTTACTCTACGAGCAGTACTTC
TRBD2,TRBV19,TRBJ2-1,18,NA,CASSIEVFSGGARNEQFF,TGTGCCAGTAGTATAGAGGTTTTTTCCGGGGGGGCTCGGAATGAGCAGTTCTTC
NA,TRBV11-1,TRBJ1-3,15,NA,CASSLAPERGDTIYF,TGTGCCAGCAGCTTAGCGCCGGAACGTGGGGACACCATATATTTT
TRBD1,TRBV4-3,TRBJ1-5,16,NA,CASSQETGRSNQPQHF,TGCGCCAGCAGCCAAGAGACAGGGCGTAGCAATCAGCCCCAGCATTTT
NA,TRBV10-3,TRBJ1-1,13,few,CAISELRDTEAFF,TGTGCCATCAGTGAGTTAAGGGACACTGAAGCTTTCTTT
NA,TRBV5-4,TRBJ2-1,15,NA,CASSLRARAYNEQFF,TGTGCCAGCAGCTTGAGGGCAAGGGCCTACAATGAGCAGTTCTTC
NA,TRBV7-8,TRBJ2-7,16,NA,CASSSKIRFGVYEQYF,TGTGCCAGCAGCTCTAAAATTCGTTTCGGGGTTTACGAGCAGTACTTC
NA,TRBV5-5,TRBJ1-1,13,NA,CASSLGLNTEAFF,TGTGCCAGCAGCTTGGGGTTGAACACTGAAGCTTTCTTT
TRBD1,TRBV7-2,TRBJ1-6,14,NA,CASSSTGGESPLHF,TGTGCCAGCAGCTCGACAGGGGGCGAGTCACCCCTCCACTTT
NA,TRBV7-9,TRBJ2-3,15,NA,CASSLSSVDTDTQYF,TGTGCCAGCAGCTTATCTAGCGTCGACACAGATACGCAGTATTTT
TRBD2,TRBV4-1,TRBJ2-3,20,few,CASSRLYIRAARGNTDTQYF,TGCGCCAGCAGCCGGCTCTACATAAGGGCAGCGCGGGGGAACACAGATACGCAGTATTTT
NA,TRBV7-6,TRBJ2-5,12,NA,CASSYPGETQYF,TGTGCCAGCAGCTACCCCGGGGAGACCCAGTACTTC
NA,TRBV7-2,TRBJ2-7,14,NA,CASSSGRGSYEQYF,TGTGCCAGCAGCTCGGGCCGGGGGAGCTACGAGCAGTACTTC
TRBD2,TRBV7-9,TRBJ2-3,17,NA,CASSYGLAGEETDTQYF,TGTGCCAGCAGCTATGGACTAGCGGGGGAGGAAACAGATACGCAGTATTTT
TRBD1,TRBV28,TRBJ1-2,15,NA,CASSLFRGANYGYTF,TGTGCCAGCAGTTTATTCAGGGGGGCTAACTATGGCTACACCTTC
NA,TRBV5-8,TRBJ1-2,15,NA,CASSFTVTPDYGYTF,TGTGCCAGCAGCTTTACGGTCACTCCCGACTATGGCTACACCTTC
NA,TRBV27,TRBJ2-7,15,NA,CASSSVFLDSYEQYF,TGTGCCAGCAGTTCGGTGTTTTTAGACTCCTACGAGCAGTACTTC
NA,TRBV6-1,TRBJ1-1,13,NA,CASNPGASTEAFF,TGTGCCAGCAACCCCGGGGCGTCGACTGAAGCTTTCTTT
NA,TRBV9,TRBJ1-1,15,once,CASSVEGGSWSEAFF,TGTGCCAGCAGCGTAGAAGGGGGATCTTGGTCTGAAGCTTTCTTT
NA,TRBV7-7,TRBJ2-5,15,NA,CASSLGFGSGETQYF,TGTGCTAGCAGCTTAGGGTTTGGGTCCGGAGAGACCCAGTACTTC
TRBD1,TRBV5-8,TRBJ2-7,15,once,CASSFRTGVLGEQYF,TGTGCCAGCAGCTTTAGAACAGGGGTATTGGGCGAGCAGTACTTC
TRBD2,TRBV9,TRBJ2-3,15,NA,CASSVYGLATDTQYF,TGTGCCAGCAGCGTTTACGGACTAGCCACAGATACGCAGTATTTT
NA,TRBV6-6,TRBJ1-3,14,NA,CASSYVGSGNTIYF,TGTGCCAGCAGTTACGTGGGATCTGGAAACACCATATATTTT
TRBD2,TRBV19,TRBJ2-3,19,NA,CASSISPPASGGRGDTQYF,TGTGCCAGTAGTATCTCACCCCCCGCTAGCGGGGGAAGAGGAGATACGCAGTATTTT
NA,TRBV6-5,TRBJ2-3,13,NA,CASSYFVGDTQYF,TGTGCCAGCAGTTACTTCGTTGGAGATACGCAGTATTTT
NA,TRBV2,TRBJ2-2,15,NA,CASSPNRVTSGELFF,TGTGCCAGCAGTCCCAACAGGGTGACATCCGGGGAGCTGTTTTTT
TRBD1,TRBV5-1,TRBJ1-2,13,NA,CACRQGGDYGYTF,TGCGCCTGTCGACAGGGAGGCGACTATGGCTACACCTTC
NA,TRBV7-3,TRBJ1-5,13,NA,CASSFQVNQPQHF,TGTGCCAGCAGCTTCCAGGTCAATCAGCCCCAGCATTTT